These 26 T cell receptor beta chains were sequenced from one sample in a study of blood T cells in healthy people across ages. PCR was performed a second time for about 7 to 12 cycles using a sample-barcoded 5' primer and a J-beta primer mix. TCRdb reprocessed the 5' RACE reads via MiXCR and lists one record per CDR3 protein. Here the sample spans about 780,000 distinct CDR3 sequences, about a quarter being singletons. These data also featured in a second study, about T cells of mothers and their children.

The sequenced sample consisted of blood. Receptor source: a boy aged 5-17 years in good health.

V is TRBV6-5 and J is TRBJ2-5; D remains unclear. The assigned J gene may be wrong: the sequence end matches TRBJ2-7 better. The CDR3 length is 12 residues. CDR1 is MNHEY, CDR2 SVGAGI, per germline. The chain's CDR3 is CASSYLWCEQYF. The CDR3 DNA follows: TGTGCCAGCAGTTACCTGTGGTGCGAGCAGTACTTC.

Written as DNA, the CDR3 is TGTGCCAGCAGTAAGACTGTGGGGGGCGGGGCGCCAGAAAAACTGTTTTTT. Protein product: CASSKTVGGGAPEKLFF. The rearrangement uses TRBV6-1 and TRBJ1-4; the D gene is possibly TRBD1 (6 bases). V was trimmed by 5 bases and J by 8 bases, leaving 24 bases between them. CDR1 MNHNS and CDR2 SASEGT come from the germline V gene. This CDR3 is 17 amino acids long.

The chain uses TRBV3-1 and TRBJ1-2; D remains ambiguous. Trimming shortened V by 4 bases and J by 3 bases, and 15 bases separated the two germline ends. The CDR3 length is 15 residues. Looked up from germline, CDR1 is LGHDT and CDR2 is YNNKEL (reference sequence). In nucleotides, the CDR3 is TGTGCCAGCAGCCGGGCGCTTCGGACCCACTATGGCTACACCTTC. It encodes CASSRALRTHYGYTF. The whole variable domain, filled in from reference TRBV3-1 and TRBJ1-2, reads DTAVSQTPKYLVTQMGNDKSIKCEQNLGHDTMYWYKQDSKKFLKIMFSYNNKELIINETVPNRFSPKSPDKAHLNLHINSLELGDSAVYFCASSRALRTHYGYTFGSGTRLTVV.

The chain combines TRBV6-5 with TRBJ2-3; 7 bases match TRBD1. The CDR3 sequence is 15 residues long. V lost 9 bases to trimming and J lost 0 bases; unmatched junction nucleotides: 9. Germline CDR1 MNHEY, CDR2 SVGAGI. CDR3 coding DNA: TGTGCCAGGCCTACCGGGACAGCTAGCACAGATACGCAGTATTTT. This translates into CARPTGTASTDTQYF.

The chain uses TRBV7-2 and TRBJ1-1; possible D gene TRBD1, 6 bases. V was pared by 5 bases and J by 1 base, with 14 bases between. CDR3 size: 15 residues. CDR1 SGHTA and CDR2 FQGNSA come from the germline V gene. CDR3 sequence: CASSPRQVKNTEAFF. The DNA of the CDR3 is TGTGCCAGCAGCCCGAGACAGGTCAAGAACACTGAAGCTTTCTTT. The whole variable domain, filled in from reference TRBV7-2 and TRBJ1-1, reads GAGVSQSPSNKVTEKGKDVELRCDPISGHTALYWYRQSLGQGLEFLIYFQGNSAPDKSGLPSDRFSAERTGGSVSTLTIQRTQQEDSAVYLCASSPRQVKNTEAFFGQGTRLTVV.

The gene calls are TRBV9 and TRBJ2-1, with 8 bases that match TRBD2. The end of the DNA fits TRBJ2-7 better, so the J call may be wrong. Looked up from germline, CDR1 is SGDLS and CDR2 is YYNGEE. The CDR3 sequence is 17 residues long. This CDR3 reads CASSVDRAGAPPYEQYF. The CDR3 region has the DNA TGTGCCAGCAGCGTAGATAGAGCGGGGGCCCCACCCTACGAGCAGTACTTC.

The rearrangement joins TRBV7-2 to TRBJ1-4; D is uncertain. V shed 5 bases and J shed 3 bases, with 10 bases lying between them. Per germline, CDR1 SGHTA and CDR2 FQGNSA. The CDR3 consists of 14 residues. The CDR3 DNA reads as TGTGCCAGCAGCGGCATGGGCCCTAATGAAAAACTGTTTTTT. It translates to CASSGMGPNEKLFF.

For this clonotype: A junction boundary mismatches the germline segment, possibly from a read error. The rearrangement uses TRBV20-1 and TRBJ2-5; TRBD2 aligns across 10 bases. Germline assignment: CDR1 DFQATT and CDR2 SNEGSKA (reference sequence). CDR3 size: 17 residues. CDR3 loop: CSARGGSGGPFQETQHF. Written as DNA, the CDR3 is TGCAGTGCTAGAGGTGGTAGCGGGGGGCCCTTCCAAGAGACCCAGCACTTC.

The rearrangement joins TRBV12-3 or TRBV12-4 to TRBJ2-1; TRBD1 aligns across 8 bases. The V and J ends lost 6 bases and 0 bases, in that order; junction bases with no gene match: 7. The CDR3 has 16 amino acids. CDR3 loop: CASRRGQGSSYNEQFF. CDR3 nucleotide sequence: TGTGCCAGCAGACGTGGACAGGGAAGCTCCTACAATGAGCAGTTCTTC.

This clonotype has a handful of counts. The CDR3 bases are TGTGCCAGCAGGCGTTCGGGTTCTCTCGGCTACACCTTC. Its translation is CASRRSGSLGYTF. J is TRBJ1-2 and V is TRBV6-5; D unresolved. V lost 6 bases, J lost 8 bases, and 16 bases lay in between. Germline V lookup: CDR1 MNHEY, CDR2 SVGAGI. CDR3 length equals 13 residues.

The sample holds a few counts of this clonotype. The rearrangement links TRBV10-2 to TRBJ2-1, with a possible D match to TRBD1 (5 bases). Germline V gives CDR1 WSHSY, CDR2 SAAADI. V was pared by 3 bases and J by 3 bases, with 12 bases between. The CDR3 contains 15 residues. The CDR3 region has the DNA TGCGCCAGCAGTGACGTGGGGCAAGGCTACAATGAGCAGTTCTTC. Amino acid sequence: CASSDVGQGYNEQFF.

The CDR3 region has the DNA TGCAGTGCTAGCACAGGGCGGGGGTACCAAGAGACCCAGTACTTC. This sequence encodes CSASTGRGYQETQYF. This chain connects TRBV20-1 to TRBJ2-5, with a possible D match to TRBD2 (7 bases). The ends were cut back, 3 bases at V and 0 bases at J, with 14 bases in the middle. The CDR3 spans 15 residues. Germline V gene data show CDR1 as DFQATT and CDR2 as SNEGSKA (reference sequence).

With respect to this clonotype: The junction does not match germline at one end; this may be a read error. The CDR3 region has the DNA TGCGCCAGCAGCTACCTAGGGGAAGTCACAGATACGCAGAATTTT. Translating it yields CASSYLGEVTDTQNF. This chain links TRBV5-1 with TRBJ2-3; D might be TRBD1 (5 bases). The CDR3 sequence is 15 residues long. Germline V gives CDR1 SGHRS, CDR2 YFSETQ.

This clonotype has just a few counts. The rearrangement joins TRBV7-2 to TRBJ2-5; 9 positions match TRBD2. The J call is uncertain, as TRBJ2-7 better fits the DNA end. CDR1 is SGHTA and CDR2 is FQGNSA in the germline V gene. The CDR3 length is 14 residues. The DNA of the CDR3 is TGTGCCAGCAGCTTAGCGGCTAGCGGGGTCGAGCAGTACGTC. Amino acid sequence: CASSLAASGVEQYV.

This clonotype turned up a few times. This sequence joins TRBV20-1 and TRBJ2-5; possibly TRBD1 for D (5 bases). The J call may not be correct, given that the DNA end is closer to TRBJ2-7. Per germline, CDR1 DFQATT and CDR2 SNEGSKA (reference sequence). This CDR3 is 11 amino acids long. Here the CDR3 reads CSAQGVYEQYF. Written as DNA, the CDR3 is TGCAGTGCTCAAGGGGTGTACGAGCAGTACTTC.

This chain links TRBV19 with TRBJ2-5, with 12 bases fitting TRBD1. The J call could be wrong; TRBJ2-1 is a better fit for the DNA end. Germline values: CDR1 LNHDA, CDR2 SQIVND (reference sequence). CDR3 length equals 15 residues. CDR3 residues: CASSTRDRGRNEQFF. In DNA form, the CDR3 reads TGTGCCAGTAGTACGCGGGACAGGGGGCGGAATGAGCAGTTCTTC.

A note on this clonotype: One end of the junction is discordant with germline, which a read error may explain. The chain combines TRBV7-7 with TRBJ2-5, with TRBD1 matching over 11 bases. Per the germline V gene, CDR1 is SSHAT and CDR2 is FNYEAQ (reference sequence). The CDR3 extends over 15 amino acids. The chain's CDR3 is CASSSPDRGLETQYF. The CDR3 bases are TGTGCTAGCAGCTCACCGGACAGGGGGCTGGAGACCCAGTACTTC.

The chain employs TRBV12-5 and TRBJ1-1; D not certain. V gave up 1 base and J gave up 2 bases, with 5 bases separating them. The CDR3 contains 13 residues. CDR1 is LGHNT and CDR2 is FRNRAP in the germline V gene. CDR3 loop: CASGLAQNTEAFF. CDR3 coding DNA: TGTGCTAGTGGTTTGGCCCAAAACACTGAAGCTTTCTTT.

The chain carries TRBV7-9 and TRBJ1-2; 11 bases are a match to TRBD1. Unmatched junction bases numbered 13, after V lost 8 bases and J lost 5 bases. This CDR3 comprises 16 residues. Germline assignment: CDR1 SEHNR and CDR2 FQNEAQ (reference sequence). The CDR3 DNA reads as TGTGCCAGCCGAGGACAGGGGGCACGGGGCGGTTATGGCTACACCTTC. Translation gives CASRGQGARGGYGYTF.

This clonotype was seen a handful of times. V gene TRBV6-5 combines with J gene TRBJ2-6, with 7 bases matching TRBD1. This CDR3 is built from 18 residues. Germline V gives CDR1 MNHEY, CDR2 SVGAGI. V lost 2 bases, J lost 0 bases, and 7 bases stayed unmatched. This CDR3 is CASSYGPTGTSGANVLTF. The CDR3 DNA sequence: TGTGCCAGCAGTTACGGCCCGACAGGGACCTCTGGGGCCAACGTCCTGACTTTC.

This clonotype was picked up a small number of times. CDR3 DNA: TGTGCCAGCAGTTTAAGAGCCAGAGAGTCACCCCTCCACTTT. Translated: CASSLRARESPLHF. V and J are TRBV27 and TRBJ1-6; no definite D call. The CDR3 sequence is 14 residues long. The V end was cut by 2 bases, the J end by 10 bases, with 12 bases between. CDR1 and CDR2 from the germline V gene are MNHEY and SMNVEV (reference sequence).

This rearrangement joins TRBV10-2 to TRBJ2-1, with 7 bases that match TRBD2. The CDR3 is 16 residues long. V was clipped by 9 bases and J by 0 bases; unmatched bases: 11. CDR1 is WSHSY, CDR2 SAAADI, per germline. In nucleotides, the CDR3 is TGCGCCAGTTCAAGTAGGCGGGGGAGCTCCTACAATGAGCAGTTCTTC. As protein: CASSSRRGSSYNEQFF.

There are a few counts of this clonotype. The CDR3 DNA follows: TGTGCCTGGGACAGGGGGCTGGAGAAAGGGACCCAGTACTTC. Its protein product is CAWDRGLEKGTQYF. The chain joins TRBV30 to TRBJ2-5; the match to TRBD1 covers 10 bases. The V gene's germline CDR1 is GTSNPN and CDR2 SVGIG (reference sequence). The V and J ends lost 5 bases and 7 bases, in that order; junction bases with no gene match: 10. This CDR3 is 14 amino acids long.

The chain has TRBV15 and TRBJ2-3; D unclear. This CDR3 spans 14 amino acids. Looked up from germline, CDR1 is LNHNV and CDR2 is YYDKDF (reference sequence). With 0 bases removed from V and 6 bases from J, the gap between germline ends came to 10 bases. The CDR3 DNA follows: TGTGCCACCAGCAGAGATCGTCTGGTGGATACGCAGTATTTT. Translation gives CATSRDRLVDTQYF.

This clonotype turned up a few times. The chain couples TRBV6-6 to TRBJ1-6; D perhaps matches TRBD1 (5 bases). CDR3 size: 13 residues. With 8 bases removed from V and 10 bases from J, the gap between germline ends came to 15 bases. Germline V gene data show CDR1 as MNHNY and CDR2 as SVGAGI (reference sequence). DNA for the CDR3: TGTGCCAGCTTCAGGGAGGGCAAGTCACCCCTCCACTTT. Translation: CASFREGKSPLHF.

This clonotype was observed a few times. V gene TRBV2 combines with J gene TRBJ2-2, with 8 bases that match TRBD2. V lost 1 base, J lost 4 bases, and 8 bases stayed unmatched. The CDR3 runs 17 residues. Germline CDR1 is SNHLY and CDR2 is FYNNEI. The CDR3: CASSEGLAGRGTGELFF. CDR3 DNA sequence: TGTGCCAGCAGTGAAGGGTTAGCGGGGCGCGGCACCGGGGAGCTGTTTTTT.